The next 27 T cell receptor beta chains were all read from a single sample in a study of response to subunit inactivated influenza vaccine. TCRdb re-called the RT-PCR reads with MiXCR, one entry per CDR3 protein. Of more than 250,000 distinct CDR3 sequences in the sample, about a fifth were seen once. The sample here was PBMCs from blood, taken 21 months after vaccination. All receptors derive from a man between 50 and 69 years old who received an inactivated influenza vaccine.

This clonotype was detected only a few times. The chain combines TRBV7-2 with TRBJ1-2; no definite D call. This CDR3 is 13 amino acids long. The germline CDR1 and CDR2 sequences are SGHTA and FQGNSA. V lost 4 bases to trimming and J lost 4 bases, with 10 bases between them. In DNA, the CDR3 is TGTGCCAGCAGCTCCAGTTCCGGCTATGGCTACACCTTC. Residues: CASSSSSGYGYTF.

CDR3 sequence reads: CAWSATSGSYEQYF. DNA for the CDR3: TGTGCCTGGAGTGCGACTAGCGGGAGCTACGAGCAGTACTTC. This rearrangement joins TRBV30 to TRBJ2-7, with 12 bases fitting TRBD2. Unmatched junction bases numbered 1, after V lost 1 base and J lost 3 bases. Germline V gene sequence: CDR1 GTSNPN, CDR2 SVGIG (reference sequence). The CDR3 consists of 14 residues.

This sequence joins TRBV10-3 and TRBJ1-2, with 11 positions matching TRBD1. The junction had 4 bases not matched to a gene; V was cut back by 0 bases and J by 4 bases. This CDR3 contains 16 residues. The germline V gene has CDR1 ENHRY and CDR2 SYGVKD. The CDR3 nucleotides read TGTGCCATCAGTGAGTCGTGGACAGGGGGCTTCTATGGCTACACCTTC. Translation: CAISESWTGGFYGYTF.

In its sample, this clonotype was seen a few times. The chain recombines TRBV30 with TRBJ1-1; D is uncertain. V was clipped by 3 bases and J by 1 base, with 9 bases between them. The CDR3 length is 13 residues. The germline CDR1 and CDR2 sequences are GTSNPN and SVGIG (reference sequence). CDR3 sequence: CAWSPAGNTEAFF. DNA of the CDR3: TGTGCCTGGAGCCCGGCGGGGAACACTGAAGCTTTCTTT.

The gene calls are TRBV18 and TRBJ2-7; tentatively, D is TRBD2 (5 bases). The germline CDR1 and CDR2 sequences are KGHSH and LQKENI. This CDR3 is built from 14 residues. Trimming cost V 3 bases and J 9 bases, with 18 bases left between them. The CDR3 loop is CASSPERVSAAQYF. Written as DNA, the CDR3 is TGTGCCAGCTCACCGGAGAGGGTTAGTGCCGCGCAGTACTTC.

The rearrangement joins TRBV4-1 to TRBJ1-5, with 8 nucleotides matching TRBD1. With V trimmed by 4 bases and J by 7 bases, 6 bases remained unmatched. Germline V gene lookup returns CDR1 MGHRA and CDR2 YSYEKL. The CDR3 totals 14 residues. The CDR3 spells CASSRDRGGQPQHF. CDR3 bases: TGCGCCAGCAGCCGCGACAGGGGAGGGCAGCCCCAGCATTTT.

This chain uses TRBV4-3 with TRBJ2-7; D not resolved. V was trimmed by 0 bases and J by 3 bases, leaving 12 bases between them. Germline values: CDR1 LGHNA, CDR2 YSLEER. The length of the CDR3 is 15 residues. The CDR3 DNA is TGCGCCAGCAGCCAAGATGCCGAGTGGTTCTACGAGCAGTACTTC. Protein sequence: CASSQDAEWFYEQYF.

This chain joins TRBV14 and TRBJ2-5; 7 bases match TRBD2. CDR3 length: 15 residues. Germline CDR1 is SGHDN and CDR2 is FVKESK. Losses at the gene ends were 0 bases for V and 4 bases for J; bases not matched to a gene: 5. CDR3 DNA sequence: TGTGCCAGCAGCCAAGATGGAGCGGGGAGAGAGACCCAGTACTTC. This codes for CASSQDGAGRETQYF. Variable domain in full (rest from reference TRBV14 and TRBJ2-5): EAGVTQFPSHSVIEKGQTVTLRCDPISGHDNLYWYRRVMGKEIKFLLHFVKESKQDESGMPNNRFLAERTGGTYSTLKVQPAELEDSGVYFCASSQDGAGRETQYFGPGTRLLVL.

The J gene is TRBJ2-3, the V gene TRBV5-1; D not resolved. The CDR3 length is 16 residues. Trimming took off 0 bases at V and 1 base at J, with 12 bases between the two ends. Germline V lookup: CDR1 SGHRS, CDR2 YFSETQ. The CDR3 is CASSLAADPRTDTQYF. CDR3 in DNA: TGCGCCAGCAGCTTGGCGGCGGACCCTCGCACAGATACGCAGTATTTT.

Many counts were recorded for this clonotype. V and J are TRBV5-1 and TRBJ1-6; no firm D call. CDR3 size: 14 residues. In germline, CDR1 is SGHRS, CDR2 YFSETQ. Trimming removed 1 base at V and 7 bases at J, with 9 bases between. The CDR3 DNA reads as TGCGCCAGCAGCTTGAGGACGAGGAATTCACCCCTCCACTTT. It specifies CASSLRTRNSPLHF.

V is TRBV4-3 and J is TRBJ2-1, with unresolved D. V was shortened by 0 bases and J by 7 bases, with 4 bases between the two germline ends. CDR1 is LGHNA and CDR2 is YSLEER in the germline V gene. This CDR3 is built from 12 residues. The CDR3 nucleotides are TGCGCCAGCAGCCAAGATTTAAATGAGCAGTTCTTC. Translation: CASSQDLNEQFF.

This clonotype was counted between two and nine times. This chain joins TRBV11-2 and TRBJ2-2; 8 positions agree with TRBD1. Trimming cost V 2 bases and J 7 bases; bases outside gene matches: 3. Germline CDR1 SGHAT, CDR2 FQNNGV. This CDR3 has 14 amino acids. As DNA, the CDR3 is TGTGCCAGCAGCTTAAGACAGGGGAGCGGGGAGCTGTTTTTT. Amino acids: CASSLRQGSGELFF.

The V and J genes are TRBV4-1 and TRBJ1-5, with D perhaps matching TRBD1 (5 bases). Germline CDR1 and CDR2: MGHRA and YSYEKL. V lost 3 bases and J lost 6, with 12 bases in between. This CDR3 region has 14 residues. CDR3 in amino acids: CASSHIRAGQPQHF. The CDR3, as DNA: TGCGCCAGCAGCCACATCAGGGCTGGTCAGCCCCAGCATTTT.

This clonotype was detected a few times. V is TRBV18 and J is TRBJ2-2; perhaps D is TRBD1 or TRBD2 (7 bases each). V was clipped by 2 bases and J by 4 bases, with 11 bases between them. The CDR3 runs 15 residues. The V gene's germline CDR1 is KGHSH and CDR2 LQKENI. CDR3: CASSPSRGGTGELFF. The CDR3 DNA is TGTGCCAGCTCACCATCCAGGGGGGGCACCGGGGAGCTGTTTTTT.

This clonotype was observed a few times. CDR3 DNA sequence: TGCAGCGTTGAATTCCCCTATTCCGGGTCCTACGAGCAGTACTTC. Protein: CSVEFPYSGSYEQYF. The chain links TRBV29-1 to TRBJ2-7; D is undetermined. Germline V lookup: CDR1 SQVTM, CDR2 ANQGSEA. Trimming cost V 2 bases and J 1 base, with 15 bases left between them. The CDR3 has 15 residues.

This chain uses TRBV5-6 with TRBJ2-2; D unclear. This CDR3 has 15 amino acids. V was shortened by 0 bases and J by 4 bases, with 10 bases between the two germline ends. The germline gives CDR1 SGHDT, CDR2 YYEEEE. The CDR3 reads CASSLATYRTGELFF. The CDR3 region has the DNA TGTGCCAGCAGCTTGGCCACTTACCGCACCGGGGAGCTGTTTTTT.

CDR3 protein: CSASGSKETQYF. The CDR3 DNA follows: TGCAGTGCTAGCGGGAGTAAAGAGACCCAGTACTTC. The chain joins TRBV20-1 to TRBJ2-5, with a weak D call TRBD2 (6 bases). Between the trimmed V and J ends, which lost 3 bases and 3 bases, there was a span of 8 bases. The CDR3 loop spans 12 amino acids. Germline CDR1 and CDR2: DFQATT and SNEGSKA (reference sequence).

This clonotype was detected many times. V and J are TRBV25-1 and TRBJ1-4; 7 nucleotides agree with TRBD1. The ends lost 5 bases at V and 7 bases at J; junction bases unmatched: 13. Germline V gene sequence: CDR1 MGHDK, CDR2 SYGVNS. The CDR3 is 16 residues long. The CDR3 nucleotides read TGTGCCAGCAGTCCTATGGACAGGTCGTCGGGTGAAAAACTGTTTTTT. Its translation is CASSPMDRSSGEKLFF.

The chain combines TRBV3-1 with TRBJ2-3; 10 positions match TRBD2. Losses at the gene ends were 1 base for V and 4 bases for J; bases not matched to a gene: 8. The germline gives CDR1 LGHDT, CDR2 YNNKEL (reference sequence). The CDR3 extends over 17 amino acids. The CDR3: CASSQVLAGVGADTQYF. The CDR3, as DNA: TGTGCCAGCAGCCAAGTTCTAGCGGGAGTAGGCGCAGATACGCAGTATTTT.

This clonotype was picked up a small number of times. The chain is built from TRBV12-3 or TRBV12-4 and TRBJ2-7; 7 bases map to TRBD2. CDR3 size: 12 residues. The V segment lost 5 bases and the J segment 2 bases; nucleotides outside the gene matches: 0. The CDR3 protein is CASSGLAYEQYF. The CDR3 nucleotides are TGTGCCAGCAGTGGACTAGCCTACGAGCAGTACTTC.

The rearrangement uses TRBV27 and TRBJ2-5; TRBD2 matches 8 bases. This CDR3 region has 15 residues. With V trimmed by 5 bases and J by 5 bases, 10 bases remained unmatched. The germline CDR1 and CDR2 sequences are MNHEY and SMNVEV (reference sequence). CDR3 bases: TGTGCCAGCAGTACGGGGGGGGACTCTGGCGAGACCCAGTACTTC. This codes for CASSTGGDSGETQYF.

This clonotype was detected a few times. This rearrangement joins TRBV19 to TRBJ2-7; 8 bases agree with TRBD1. The CDR3 runs 14 residues. Looked up from germline, CDR1 is LNHDA and CDR2 is SQIVND (reference sequence). Germline trimming cut 6 bases from V and 7 bases from J; bases unmatched to any gene: 11. In nucleotides, the CDR3 is TGTGCCAGTAGCCCAGGGGGCAGGGCGGGAGAGCAGTACTTC. This codes for CASSPGGRAGEQYF.

This clonotype has only a few counts. The rearrangement uses TRBV12-3 or TRBV12-4 and TRBJ1-1, with D hard to call. CDR3 length: 13 amino acids. CDR3 coding DNA: TGTGCTTCGGCCGAGACTATGAACACTGAAGCTTTCTTT. This encodes CASAETMNTEAFF.

This clonotype was recorded a few times. The rearrangement links TRBV4-1 to TRBJ1-2, with D perhaps matching TRBD1 (6 bases). Germline CDR1 is MGHRA and CDR2 is YSYEKL. Between the trimmed V and J ends, which lost 2 bases and 3 bases, there was a span of 19 bases. CDR3 length equals 17 residues. CDR3 bases: TGCGCCAGCAGCCAAACCTCTAACTCACAGGGTTACTATGGCTACACCTTC. Translation: CASSQTSNSQGYYGYTF.

The CDR3 DNA follows: TGTGCCAGCAGTTACCCCGGGACAGGGAATTCCTACGAGCAGTACTTC. Its translation is CASSYPGTGNSYEQYF. The chain couples TRBV7-2 to TRBJ2-7; 9 bases line up with TRBD1. V shed 6 bases, J shed 1 base, and the junction held 10 bases outside the gene matches. The germline V gene encodes CDR1 SGHTA and CDR2 FQGNSA. CDR3 size: 16 residues.

A few counts support this clonotype. The V call is TRBV12-3 or TRBV12-4, the J call TRBJ2-7; weak D call: TRBD1 (6 bases). The ends were cut back, 2 bases at V and 3 bases at J, with 17 bases in the middle. This CDR3 comprises 16 residues. CDR3 nucleotides: TGTGCCAGCAGTTTAAACAGGGACCCCTATCGCTACGAGCAGTACTTC. Translated: CASSLNRDPYRYEQYF.

The sample holds a few counts of this clonotype. The V gene is TRBV7-3, the J gene TRBJ2-2, with D possibly being TRBD1 (6 bases). The germline CDR1 and CDR2 sequences are SGHTA and FQGTGA. The CDR3 spans 13 residues. V was trimmed by 9 bases and J by 5 bases, leaving 13 bases between them. The CDR3 DNA sequence: TGTGCCAGTGGACAGTACTTGACCGGGGAGCTGTTTTTT. It encodes CASGQYLTGELFF.